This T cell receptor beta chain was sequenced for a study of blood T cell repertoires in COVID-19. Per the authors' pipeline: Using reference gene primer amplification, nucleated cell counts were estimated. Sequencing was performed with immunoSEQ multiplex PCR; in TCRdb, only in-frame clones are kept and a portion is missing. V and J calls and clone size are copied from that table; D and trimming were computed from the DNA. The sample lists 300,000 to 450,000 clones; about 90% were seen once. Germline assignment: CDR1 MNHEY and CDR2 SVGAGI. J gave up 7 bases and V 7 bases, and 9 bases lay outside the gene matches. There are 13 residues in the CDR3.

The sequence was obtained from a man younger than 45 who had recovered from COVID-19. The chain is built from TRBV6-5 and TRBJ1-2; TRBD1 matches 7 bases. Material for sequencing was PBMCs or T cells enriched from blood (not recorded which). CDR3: CASTNPPGGGYTF. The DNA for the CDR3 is TGTGCCAGCACTAACCCCCCAGGGGGTGGCTACACCTTC.